This T cell receptor beta chain derives from a study of OX40 agonist ivuxolimab in advanced cancers. Looking at the study overall: Ivuxolimab was an agonistic, fully human IgG2 monoclonal antibody directed against OX40 (CD134), a costimulatory receptor. Intravenous ivuxolimab was administered to patients every 2 weeks at six dose levels: 0.01, 0.1, 0.3, 1.5, 3 and 10 mg/kg. Of the roughly 52 dose-escalation patients, hepatocellular carcinoma was present in about 20, melanoma in approximately 15, renal cell carcinoma in 9 and head and neck cancer in 9. In the dose-escalation cohort, 75% to 90% of patients were male, and the mean age was roughly 56 years with a range of roughly 20 to 79. Patients were allowed to have had prior anti-PD-1, anti-PD-L1 or anti-CTLA-4 therapy, and 30% to 40% of the dose-escalation patients had been treated with checkpoint inhibitors. Three dose-escalation patients achieved partial responses, one with hepatocellular carcinoma and two with cutaneous melanoma. Peripheral TCRbeta sequencing aimed to test whether ivuxolimab altered TCR sequence diversity and caused clonal T-cell expansion. The paper covers the monotherapy dose-escalation part of the phase I ivuxolimab trial, which included N of about 56 patients. Beyond this particular receptor, the publication reports: At doses of 0.1 to 3.0 mg/kg, clonal expansion of both CD4+ and CD8+ blood T cells was observed from baseline to week 6. Antigen specificity was not determined for the clonally expanded peripheral T cells. Low levels of normalized T-cell clonal expansion were also seen in some patients who did not respond. On average, CD8+ T cells showed more expanded clones than CD4+ T cells after ivuxolimab. Partial responders in the 0.1-3.0 mg/kg groups had among the lowest normalized peripheral clonal expansion, especially among CD8+ T cells.

From a lookup of the germline V gene, CDR1 and CDR2 are MNHNS and SASEGT. Deletion took 2 bases off V and 8 bases off J, with a span of 18 bases between the germline ends. The CDR3 contains 16 residues, cysteine and phenylalanine counted. Only the CDR3 region is kept as DNA, spanning 48 bases read in frame from base 1. A word on this clone: No antigen is known for it. Base qualities are not at hand, and no much larger clone is one base apart. The same CDR3 can be traced to other DNA sequences in this sample.

Patients with a history of autoimmune disease or receiving systemic immunosuppression were excluded from the trial. Peripheral blood for TCR sequencing was collected from all dose cohorts at baseline, on cycle 4 day 1, and on cycle 7 day 1. The samples were taken from a phase I, first-in-human, multicenter, open-label dose-escalation trial of ivuxolimab. Adults with locally advanced or metastatic melanoma, renal cell, hepatocellular, or head and neck squamous cell carcinoma were enrolled in the trial. Before TCR sequencing, CD4+ and CD8+ T cells were separately sorted from peripheral blood. To sequence the TCRbeta CDR3 region, genomic DNA was isolated from the sorted cells. The immunoSEQ Assay was used for sequencing of TCRbeta CDR3 regions. In TCRdb, the immuneACCESS table is reduced to in-frame sequences with V and J assigned. These tables do not hold every clone; where another copy was compared, an unresolved V gene accounts for under half, and the others remain unexplained. The sample table lists 40,000 or so clones, 78% of them with a count of one. Clones ranked in the top ten supply around 20% of the sample.

The source was CD4+ or CD8+ T cells sorted from blood, collected in a trial of the OX40 agonist ivuxolimab. The TCR sequence derives from an adult with an advanced solid tumor such as melanoma, head and neck, liver or kidney cancer. The V and J genes are TRBV6-1 and TRBJ1-4; D gene: possibly TRBD1, on 6 matching bases. The CDR3 corresponds to CASSESQRGGWEKLFF. The DNA sequence is TGTGCCAGCAGTGAATCTCAGAGGGGGGGCTGGGAAAAACTGTTTTTT.